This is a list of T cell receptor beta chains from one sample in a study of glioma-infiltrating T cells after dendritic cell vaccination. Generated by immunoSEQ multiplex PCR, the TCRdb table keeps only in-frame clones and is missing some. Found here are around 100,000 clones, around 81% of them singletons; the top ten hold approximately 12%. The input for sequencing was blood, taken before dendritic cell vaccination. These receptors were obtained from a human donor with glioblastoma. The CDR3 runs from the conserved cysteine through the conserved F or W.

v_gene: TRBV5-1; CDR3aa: CASTRTGNTEAFF
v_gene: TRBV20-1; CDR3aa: CSALSDTQYF
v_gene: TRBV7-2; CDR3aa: CASSLDSGGASEAFF
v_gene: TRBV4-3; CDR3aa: CASSQPLLRGSTEAFF
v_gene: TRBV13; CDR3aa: CASSISRQETQYF
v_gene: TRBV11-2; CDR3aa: CASSLNLGGATDTQYF
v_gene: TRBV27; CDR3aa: CASSLRRSSYNEQFF
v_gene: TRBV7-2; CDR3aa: CASSLELYEQFF
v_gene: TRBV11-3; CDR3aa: CASSWELSYEQYF
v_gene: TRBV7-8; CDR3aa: CASSPDRTRNIQYF
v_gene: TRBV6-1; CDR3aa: CASSEAAGRQGLNTEAFF
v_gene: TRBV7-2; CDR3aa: CASSLAARGTEKLFF
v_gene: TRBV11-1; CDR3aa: CASSQIGGHSSGNTIYF
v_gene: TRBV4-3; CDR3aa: CASSLRGGGTYEQYF
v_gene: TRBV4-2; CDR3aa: CASSQEVTGTSYEQYF
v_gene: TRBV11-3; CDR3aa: CASSLSPRQDEQYF
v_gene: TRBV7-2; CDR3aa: CASSYRDRGSDEQYF
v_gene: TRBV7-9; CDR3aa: CASSRPLAGAYEQYF